This TCR beta chain stems from a study of OX40 agonist ivuxolimab in advanced cancers. Patients were excluded for autoimmune disease history or systemic immunosuppression. Profiling relied on immunoSEQ multiplex PCR, and the TCRdb table lists in-frame clones only, not all of them. The repertoire holds some 55,000 clones, with about 80% as singletons. V dropped 1 base and J dropped 4; count of bases not matched to a gene: 13. The CDR3 is 20 residues long. Germline CDR1 reads LNHDA; CDR2 reads SQIVND (reference sequence). The chain links TRBV19 to TRBJ2-1; 13 bases agree with TRBD2. This sequence was found in an adult with an advanced solid tumor such as melanoma, head and neck, liver or kidney cancer. The input for sequencing was CD4+ or CD8+ T cells sorted from blood, taken in a trial of the OX40 agonist ivuxolimab. CDR3 sequence reads: CASSIGLAGGEWRHYNEQFF. CDR3 in DNA: TGTGCCAGTAGTATAGGACTAGCGGGAGGAGAATGGCGCCATTACAATGAGCAGTTCTTC.